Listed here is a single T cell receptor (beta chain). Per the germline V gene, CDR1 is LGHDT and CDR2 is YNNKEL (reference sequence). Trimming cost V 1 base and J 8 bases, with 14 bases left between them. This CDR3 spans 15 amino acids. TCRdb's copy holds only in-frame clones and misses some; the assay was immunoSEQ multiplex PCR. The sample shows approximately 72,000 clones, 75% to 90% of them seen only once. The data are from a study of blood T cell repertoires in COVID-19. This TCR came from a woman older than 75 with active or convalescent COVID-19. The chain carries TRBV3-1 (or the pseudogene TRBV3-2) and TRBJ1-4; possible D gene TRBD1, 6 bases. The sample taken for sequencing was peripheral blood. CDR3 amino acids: CASSQVGALQEKLFF. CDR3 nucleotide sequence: TGTGCCAGCAGCCAAGTGGGGGCCCTTCAAGAAAAACTGTTTTTT.